This T cell receptor (beta chain) was observed in a study of a mutant IDH1 vaccine in newly diagnosed glioma (dated by TCRdb to about 2021). As for the study more broadly: Vaccination started 4-6 weeks after radiotherapy alone, or was given together with temozolomide cycles in the groups whose treatment included chemotherapy. Before enrollment, patients had received standard therapy of radiotherapy alone, temozolomide alone, or radiochemotherapy with temozolomide; most received the combination. Peripheral blood was collected at six visits: V03 (baseline), V05, V07, V10, V12 and V13. Of the 32 patients who were treated, around 60% were male and around 40% were female, and the mean age was around 41 years. For exploratory analyses, around 26 treated patients had longitudinal TCRB deep sequencing done wherever samples were available. The week-35 safety follow-up took place at visit V12, and the week-47 end of study took place at visit V13. Study-wide findings and limitations: Pseudoprogression seemed to be unrelated to changes in the top peripheral T cell clonotypes found by TCRB sequencing. PBMC samples for TCRB deep sequencing were selected based on availability. Vaccine-induced immune responses across multiple MHC alleles were detected in 93.3% of patients. The authors noted that analyses of patient blood samples could not be reproduced because of sample limitations.

The receptor library was made with the immunoSEQ multiplex PCR assay. Following the manufacturer's protocol, the hsTCRB Kit was used to amplify rearranged TCR beta chain sequences. TCRB libraries were sequenced on an Illumina MiSeq. Processing in the source paper ran as follows. Demultiplexing, trimming and gene mapping were performed with the kit vendor's proprietary platform. Entries here come from immuneACCESS through TCRdb and include only in-frame sequences with V and J called. Some clones fail to appear in such tables; in the studies checked, an unresolved V gene covers under half of the shortfall, and the cause of the remainder is unknown. V, J and clone size were drawn from that table, and D and trimming were deduced from the DNA. Counted in this sample were about 65,000 clones; roughly 81% of them appeared once. Clones ranked in the top ten supply 5% to 7% of the sample. The sample's time point label, in plain terms: week 35, safety follow-up. Each vaccine dose, consisting of 300 ug of a 20-mer mutant IDH1 peptide in Montanide, was administered subcutaneously with topical imiquimod. Patients received eight vaccinations in weeks 1, 3, 5, 7, 11, 15, 19 and 23, corresponding to visits V03 through V10. Donors had newly diagnosed WHO grade 3 or 4 IDH1-mutant astrocytomas with loss of nuclear ATRX. The samples were drawn from NOA16, a multicentre, single-arm, open-label phase I trial in Germany that tested a mutant IDH1 peptide vaccine in humans for the first time. Genomic DNA for TCRB sequencing was isolated from EDTA blood with the DNeasy Blood and Tissue Kit.

The CDR3 spans 13 residues, from the cysteine through the phenylalanine. Only the CDR3 part of the read is kept: 39 bases, read in frame from the first base. The germline V gene supplies CDR1 LGHNA and CDR2 YNFKEQ. The junction carries 5 bases between V and J, which are trimmed by 1 base and 2 bases respectively. As regards this clone: No cognate antigen has been identified for it. Per-base qualities were not stored, and no clone one base away is much larger.

This chain joins TRBV4-2 to TRBJ2-5, with no confident D gene call. Sequencing used PBMCs, obtained from a glioma patient whose treatment included an IDH1 peptide vaccine. The TCR comes from a man aged 40-50 years with glioma. This receptor has the CDR3 CASSQVGQETQYF. The DNA reads TGTGCCAGCAGCCAAGTCGGTCAAGAGACCCAGTACTTC.